The T cell receptor beta chain under discussion was sequenced for a study of shared clonotypes between healthy human individuals. The CDR3 spans 13 residues. CDR1 is SGHRS and CDR2 is YFSETQ in the germline V gene. The V end was cut by 3 bases, the J end by 4 bases, with 10 bases between. As concerns this clone: The identical CDR3 is also encoded by other nucleotide sequences in the sample.

Clones were sequenced by immunoSEQ multiplex PCR, and TCRdb holds only the in-frame ones, with some missing. The sample lists about 2.4 million clones; approximately 94% were seen once. The rearrangement links TRBV5-1 to TRBJ1-1, with D tentatively TRBD1 (6 bases). This sequence was found in a man between 18 and 29 years old in good health. Some clones in this sample may be carry-over from other donors' samples. The sequenced sample consisted of naive CD4+ T cells from PBMCs. Subset described: CD45RA+ positively selected. The chain's CDR3 is CASSSQGPTEAFF. DNA for the CDR3: TGCGCCAGCAGCTCCCAGGGGCCCACTGAAGCTTTCTTT.